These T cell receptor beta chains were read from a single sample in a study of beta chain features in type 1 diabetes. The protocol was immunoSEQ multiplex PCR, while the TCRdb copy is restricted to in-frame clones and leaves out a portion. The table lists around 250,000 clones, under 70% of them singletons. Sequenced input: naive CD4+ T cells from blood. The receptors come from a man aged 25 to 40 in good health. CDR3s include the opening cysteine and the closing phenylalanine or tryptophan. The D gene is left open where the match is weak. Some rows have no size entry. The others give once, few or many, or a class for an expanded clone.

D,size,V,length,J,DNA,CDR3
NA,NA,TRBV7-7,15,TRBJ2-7,TGTGCCAGCAGCCCCTCGACGGGCTCCGTGTACGAGCAGTACTTC,CASSPSTGSVYEQYF
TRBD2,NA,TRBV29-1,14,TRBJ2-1,TGCAGCGTCCTGGCGGGACTAGCGGCCAATGAGCAGTTCTTC,CSVLAGLAANEQFF
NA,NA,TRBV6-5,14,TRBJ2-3,TGTGCCAGCAGCCTCTCAGGAACCACAGATACGCAGTATTTT,CASSLSGTTDTQYF
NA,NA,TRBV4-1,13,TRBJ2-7,TGCGCCAGCAGCCAAATGCTAGCCTACGAGCAGTACTTC,CASSQMLAYEQYF
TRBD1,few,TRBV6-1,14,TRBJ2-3,TGTGCCAGCAGTGAGAGGGGGCCGGAGGATACGCAGTATTTT,CASSERGPEDTQYF
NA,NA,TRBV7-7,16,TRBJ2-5,TGTGCCAGCAGCTCCGCCCCAGGGTTGGCCCAAGAGACCCAGTACTTC,CASSSAPGLAQETQYF
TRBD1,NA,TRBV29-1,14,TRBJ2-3,TGCAGCGTTGAAGCGGGACAGGGCACAGATACGCAGTATTTT,CSVEAGQGTDTQYF
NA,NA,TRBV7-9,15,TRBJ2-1,TGTGCCAGCAGAAACGTCCGGGACTGGGACAATGAGCAGTTCTTC,CASRNVRDWDNEQFF
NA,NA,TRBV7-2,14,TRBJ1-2,TGTGCCAGCAGCTTAGGGACTCGATCCTTGGGCTACACCTTC,CASSLGTRSLGYTF
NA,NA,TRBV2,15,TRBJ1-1,TGTGCCAGCAAAGAACTGGGAGTAATGAACACTGAAGCTTTCTTT,CASKELGVMNTEAFF
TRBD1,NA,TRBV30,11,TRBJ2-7,TGTGCCTGGCGACAGGGAAACGAGCAGTACTTC,CAWRQGNEQYF
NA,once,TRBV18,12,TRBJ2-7,TGTGCCAGCTCACCGCAGGGTGGCGAGCAGTACTTC,CASSPQGGEQYF
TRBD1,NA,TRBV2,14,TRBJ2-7,TGTGCCAGCAGTGAATCAGGGGGCTTGGACGAGCAGTACTTC,CASSESGGLDEQYF
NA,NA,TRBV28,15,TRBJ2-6,TGTGCCAGCAGTTGGACGGTTTCTGGGGCCAACGTCCTGACTTTC,CASSWTVSGANVLTF
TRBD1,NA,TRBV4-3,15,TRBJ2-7,TGCGCCAGCAGCCAGGGGACAGGGTTCGGCTACGAGCAGTACTTC,CASSQGTGFGYEQYF
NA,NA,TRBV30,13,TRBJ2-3,TGTGCCTGCCTGGGACGGGGGCTCGACACGCAGTATTTT,CACLGRGLDTQYF